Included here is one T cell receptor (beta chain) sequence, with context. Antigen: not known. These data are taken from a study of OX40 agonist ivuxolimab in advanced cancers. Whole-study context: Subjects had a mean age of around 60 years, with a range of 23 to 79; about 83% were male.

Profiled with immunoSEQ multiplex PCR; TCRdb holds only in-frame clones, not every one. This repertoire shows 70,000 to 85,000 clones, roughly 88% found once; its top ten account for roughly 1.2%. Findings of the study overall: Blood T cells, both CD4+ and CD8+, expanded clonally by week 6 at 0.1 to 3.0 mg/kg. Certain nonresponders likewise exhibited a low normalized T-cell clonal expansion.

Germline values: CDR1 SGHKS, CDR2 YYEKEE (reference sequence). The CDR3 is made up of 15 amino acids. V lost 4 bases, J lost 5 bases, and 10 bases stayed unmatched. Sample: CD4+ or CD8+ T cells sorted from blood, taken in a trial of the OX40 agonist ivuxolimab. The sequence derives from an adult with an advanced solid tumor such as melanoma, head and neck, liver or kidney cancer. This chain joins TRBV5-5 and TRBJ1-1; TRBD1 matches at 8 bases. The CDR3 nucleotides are TGTGCCAGCAGCGTTTTCCAGGGGGCGGCTACTGAAGCTTTCTTT. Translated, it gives CASSVFQGAATEAFF.